The entry that follows covers one T cell receptor (beta chain) sequence. This clone's antigen is unknown. Per-base quality was not reported, and no clone a single base away is much larger than it. The CDR3 covers 15 residues, taking in both the cysteine and the phenylalanine. Only the CDR3 DNA stays, 45 bases, in frame from base 1. Relative to germline, V is missing 3 bases and J is missing 4 bases, with 7 bases of the junction outside any gene match. The germline V gene specifies MGHRA as CDR1 and YSYEKL as CDR2. These data are taken from a study of blood T cells in healthy people across ages (dated by TCRdb to 2013 to 2016). Notes on the research overall: In model experiments, roughly one uniquely barcoded TCR beta cDNA molecule per two T cells was captured by template switching. Using the same blood draw, the study looked at two additional independent replicas of 1 million unique cDNA reads for two donors, one aged 18 to 29 and the other aged 80 or older. Age-related changes in TCR beta repertoire diversity were measured in the study by deep sequencing normalized with unique cDNA molecular identifiers. To avoid experimental bias, donors of different ages were randomly spread across the sequencing lanes. The donors were split into four age groups: young (average 16 years), middle-aged (roughly 40), aged (approximately 60) and long-lived (over 80).

Systemically healthy Caucasian individuals from Russia, over 30 in total and aged about 6 to 100 years, were included as donors. Each donor gave 9.5 to 10 milliliters of peripheral blood, drawn into EDTA-treated Vacutainer tubes. Ficoll-Paque density-gradient centrifugation was used to isolate PBMCs, with at least 6 million per sample. Total RNA, at least 5.5 micrograms per sample, was extracted from PBMCs with Trizol reagent. The percentages of naive CD45RAhigh/CD27high T cells were determined by flow cytometry on a PBMC aliquot from every donor. The study at large found these results: The percentage of naive T cells measured by flow cytometry correlated strongly with observed TCR beta diversity. Because profiling used bulk unsorted PBMCs, naive and antigen-experienced compartments could not be compared conclusively. Estimates of total diversity based on one million sequenced T cells were regarded as lower bounds and as underestimates. The long-lived group showed more naive CD4+ T cells, fewer expanded clones and increased TCR diversity than the aged group, suggesting age selection. As age increased, observed TCR beta diversity per million T cells dropped in a roughly linear way, and a significant reduction was already evident by age 40. Because the CMV infection status of the donors was unknown, age-related changes in expanded clonotypes may potentially have been confounded.

Receptors were amplified or captured by 5' RACE. This sample was sequenced with an Illumina HiSeq 2500. A second roughly 6 to 12 cycle PCR used a sample-barcoded 5' primer and a J-beta primer mix. Each TCR beta cDNA molecule received a unique molecular identifier from a template-switch 5' adaptor carrying 12 random nucleotides. Each sample yielded at least 2.5 million CDR3-containing paired-end reads. First-strand cDNA synthesis was performed from all RNA using the Mint cDNA synthesis kit, with priming by a TRBC-specific oligonucleotide. All cDNA was treated with uracil-DNA glycosylase and then went through a first 18-cycle PCR with the universal primers M1SS and BC2_uni_R. Per the source publication's procedure: Normalization of each sample was performed by random selection of 1 million high-quality reads, each carrying a distinct molecular identifier. Instead of being binned into consensus sequences, reads that shared molecular identifiers were thrown out. MiTCR, with a Q25 quality threshold and the strictest error-elimination algorithm, was used for CDR3 identification, clonotype clustering and error correction. Lower-bound total TCR beta diversity was estimated with a nonparametric unseen species model using Euler transformation. Clones were called with MiXCR by TCRdb after fastp trimmed the public reads at Q25, and only in-frame beta chains were retained. Each CDR3 protein appears once, grouped with its most common genes and DNA. The V and J calls here are based on TCRdb, not the publication. The sample records over 1.5 million distinct CDR3 sequences, about 49% of which are singletons. Around 2.1% of the sample lies in the top ten.

The specimen was blood. The clonotype comes from a woman in her forties in good health. The sequence links TRBV4-1 to TRBJ2-7; 9 bases in the junction line up with TRBD2. The CDR3 has the sequence CASSQAGSGGYEQYF. The DNA sequence is given as TGCGCCAGCAGCCAGGCGGGCAGCGGGGGGTACGAGCAGTACTTC.